What follows is one TCR beta chain and its context. Its antigen is currently unknown. This sample is drawn from a study of T cells in localized non-small cell lung cancer. CDR3 length: 13 amino acids. The ends were cut back, 0 bases at V and 6 bases at J, with 9 bases in the middle. Looked up from germline, CDR1 is SGDLS and CDR2 is YYNGEE. This table comes from immunoSEQ multiplex PCR, and its TCRdb copy is limited to in-frame clones, with some not included. The sample carries 90,000 or so clones, over 80% recorded once. Study results and caveats: There were a median roughly 62 of the top 100 tumor clones appearing in adjacent lung. Increased T cell density in blood showed an association with longer overall survival. Sequence data derive from only one tumor region, so heterogeneity remains possible. Uninvolved adjacent lung had the highest recorded T cell clonality, with tumor below it.

Source: peripheral blood, taken before any cancer treatment. The chain joins TRBV9 to TRBJ1-2; D not resolved. This TCR was recovered from a man aged 40 to 70 with stage I squamous cell lung carcinoma. CDR3 loop: CASSVGGGDGYTF. The CDR3 coding sequence is TGTGCCAGCAGCGTAGGGGGTGGGGATGGCTACACCTTC.